What follows describes a single T cell receptor beta chain. This specimen belongs to a study of monozygotic twins with inflammatory bowel disease. CDR1 MNHNY and CDR2 SVGAGI come from the germline V gene (reference sequence). The CDR3 spans 14 residues. Nested amplification of TCRalpha and TCRbeta cDNA involved two PCRs of around 15 and 9 cycles. No DNA is given; TCRdb re-called the 5' RACE reads and lists each CDR3 protein once. Reported are 150,000 or so distinct CDR3 sequences; the ten largest clones contain just under 7.5%. The sample consisted of blood. V and J are TRBV6-6 and TRBJ2-3; TCRdb reports TRBD2, a call that lacks DNA to check it against. The TCR comes from a human donor with ulcerative colitis or Crohn's disease, or a healthy co-twin of an affected twin (not recorded which). CDR3 region: CASRRARETDTQYF.